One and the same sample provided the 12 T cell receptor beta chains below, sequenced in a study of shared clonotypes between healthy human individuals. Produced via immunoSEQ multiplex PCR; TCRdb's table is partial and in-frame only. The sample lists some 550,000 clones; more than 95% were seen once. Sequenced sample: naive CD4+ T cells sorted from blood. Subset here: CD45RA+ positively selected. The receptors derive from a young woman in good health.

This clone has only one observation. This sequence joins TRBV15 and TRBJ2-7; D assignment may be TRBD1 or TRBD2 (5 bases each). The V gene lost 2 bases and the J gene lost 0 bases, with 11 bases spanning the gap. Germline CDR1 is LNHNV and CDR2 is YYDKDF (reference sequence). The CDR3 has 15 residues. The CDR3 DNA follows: TGTGCCACCAGCAGAAGGGACGGAATCTCCTACGAGCAGTACTTC. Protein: CATSRRDGISYEQYF.

The CDR3: CASSLAARGDYEQYF. The CDR3, as DNA: TGCGCCAGCAGCTTGGCTGCGCGAGGGGACTACGAGCAGTACTTC. The V and J genes are TRBV5-1 and TRBJ2-7; D possibly uses TRBD1 or TRBD2 (5 bases each). Germline lookup yields CDR1 SGHRS and CDR2 YFSETQ. Trimming shortened V by 0 bases and J by 3 bases, and 13 bases separated the two germline ends. The CDR3 has 15 amino acids.

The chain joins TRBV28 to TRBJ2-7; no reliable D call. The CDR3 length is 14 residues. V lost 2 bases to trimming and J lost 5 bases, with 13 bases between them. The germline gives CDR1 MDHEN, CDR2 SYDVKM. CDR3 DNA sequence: TGTGCCAGCAGTTTACCCTTGCCGCCCCACGAGCAGTACTTC. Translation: CASSLPLPPHEQYF.

CDR3 bases: TGTGCCAGCAGTCCTCGGACTAGTCAAAACTACGAGCAGTACTTC. This gives the protein CASSPRTSQNYEQYF. The chain couples TRBV28 to TRBJ2-7, with 7 bases fitting TRBD2. The CDR3 consists of 15 residues. Germline loops: CDR1 MDHEN, CDR2 SYDVKM. The J segment lost 3 bases and the V segment lost 5 bases, leaving 10 bases of the junction unmatched.

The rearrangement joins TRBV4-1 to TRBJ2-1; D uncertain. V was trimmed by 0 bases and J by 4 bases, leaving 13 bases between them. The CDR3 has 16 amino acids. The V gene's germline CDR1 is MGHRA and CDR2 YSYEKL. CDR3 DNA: TGCGCCAGCAGCCAAGATGATTATACCACGTACAATGAGCAGTTCTTC. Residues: CASSQDDYTTYNEQFF.

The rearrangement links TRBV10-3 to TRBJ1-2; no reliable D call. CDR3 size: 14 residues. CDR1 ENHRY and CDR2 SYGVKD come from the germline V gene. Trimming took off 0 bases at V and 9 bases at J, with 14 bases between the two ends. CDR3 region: CAISESPSSTRYTF. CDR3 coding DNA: TGTGCCATCAGTGAGTCCCCGTCCTCGACCCGCTACACCTTC.

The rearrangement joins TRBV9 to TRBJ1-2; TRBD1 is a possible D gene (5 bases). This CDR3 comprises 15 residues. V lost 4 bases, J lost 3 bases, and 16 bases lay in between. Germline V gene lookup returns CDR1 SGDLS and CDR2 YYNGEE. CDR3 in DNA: TGTGCCAGCAGCTCAGGGCCGGAGCCATACTATGGCTACACCTTC. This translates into CASSSGPEPYYGYTF.

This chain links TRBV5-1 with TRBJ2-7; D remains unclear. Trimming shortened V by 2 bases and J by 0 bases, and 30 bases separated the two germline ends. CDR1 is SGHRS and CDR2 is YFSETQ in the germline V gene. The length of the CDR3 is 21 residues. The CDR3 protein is CASSFYLNSVRQPRSSYEQYF. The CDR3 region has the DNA TGCGCCAGCAGCTTTTACCTTAACTCGGTGAGGCAACCTAGGAGCTCCTACGAGCAGTACTTC.

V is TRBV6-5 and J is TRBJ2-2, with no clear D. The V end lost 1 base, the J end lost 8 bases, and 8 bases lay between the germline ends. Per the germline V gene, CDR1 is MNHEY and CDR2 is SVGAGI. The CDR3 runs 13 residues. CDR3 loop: CASSYLRLGELFF. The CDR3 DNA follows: TGTGCCAGCAGTTACTTGAGGCTAGGGGAGCTGTTTTTT.

CDR3 in DNA: TGTGCCGGAGAGGGTTCGGGCGGTGAAGCTTTCTTT. Translated: CAGEGSGGEAFF. This chain connects TRBV28 to TRBJ1-1, with D hard to call. This CDR3 has 12 residues. V lost 11 bases and J lost 7, with 17 bases in between. Per the germline V gene, CDR1 is MDHEN and CDR2 is SYDVKM.

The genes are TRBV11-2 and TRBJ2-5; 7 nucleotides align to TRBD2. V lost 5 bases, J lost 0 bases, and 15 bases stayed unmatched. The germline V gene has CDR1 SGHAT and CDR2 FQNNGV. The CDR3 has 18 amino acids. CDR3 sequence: CASSPLLAFTVNQETQYF. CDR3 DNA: TGTGCCAGCAGCCCCCTACTAGCGTTCACGGTAAACCAAGAGACCCAGTACTTC. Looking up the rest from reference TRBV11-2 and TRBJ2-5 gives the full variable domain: EAGVAQSPRYKIIEKRQSVAFWCNPISGHATLYWYQQILGQGPKLLIQFQNNGVVDDSQLPKDRFSAERLKGVDSTLKIQPAKLEDSAVYLCASSPLLAFTVNQETQYFGPGTRLLVL.

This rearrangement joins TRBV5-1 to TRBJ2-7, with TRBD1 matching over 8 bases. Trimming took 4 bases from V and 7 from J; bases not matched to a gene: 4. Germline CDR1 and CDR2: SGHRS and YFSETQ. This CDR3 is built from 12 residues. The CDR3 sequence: CASSGDRGEQYF. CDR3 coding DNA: TGCGCCAGCAGCGGTGACAGGGGTGAGCAGTACTTC.